These 27 T cell receptor beta chains were all obtained from the same sample, sequenced in a study of blood T cell repertoires in COVID-19. TCRdb keeps only in-frame clones here, not all; method: immunoSEQ multiplex PCR. The table has approximately 280,000 clones, 82% seen once. The sample taken for sequencing was PBMCs or T cells enriched from blood (not recorded which). The receptors here all came from a man aged 35-49 years who had been exposed to COVID-19.

The chain uses TRBV9 and TRBJ2-1; 12 bases fit TRBD2. The CDR3 covers 15 residues. J was trimmed by 10 bases and V by 4 bases; bases with no gene match: 9. CDR1 is SGDLS and CDR2 is YYNGEE in the germline V gene. CDR3 in DNA: TGTGCCAGCAGCCCCCGACTAGCGGGAGTTACGGAGCAGTTCTTC. Amino acids: CASSPRLAGVTEQFF.

J is TRBJ2-7 and V is TRBV7-2; 7 bases are a match to TRBD2. The CDR3 totals 14 residues. V lost 1 base to trimming and J lost 5 bases; unmatched junction nucleotides: 5. Germline V lookup: CDR1 SGHTA, CDR2 FQGNSA. The CDR3 loop is CASSLGGSAHEQYF. For the CDR3, the DNA is TGTGCCAGCAGCTTAGGCGGGAGCGCCCACGAGCAGTACTTC.

The chain uses TRBV11-3 and TRBJ2-1; tentatively, D is TRBD2 (7 bases). This CDR3 has 20 amino acids. The germline V gene encodes CDR1 SGHNT and CDR2 YENEEA. V dropped 3 bases and J dropped 15 bases, with 39 bases sitting between them. The CDR3 protein is CASSLGGRDRFTMSKPGRFF. For the CDR3, the DNA is TGTGCCAGCAGCTTGGGGGGGCGGGACCGTTTCACAATGAGCAAGCCAGGCCGGTTCTTC. Filled out from reference TRBV11-3 and TRBJ2-1, the complete variable domain reads EAGVVQSPRYKIIEKKQPVAFWCNPISGHNTLYWYLQNLGQGPELLIRYENEEAVDDSQLPKDRFSAERLKGVDSTLKIQPAELGDSAVYLCASSLGGRDRFTMSKPGRFFGPGTRLTVL.

The chain uses TRBV24-1 and TRBJ2-7; TRBD2 matches 13 bases. Looked up from germline, CDR1 is KGHDR and CDR2 is SFDVKD. This CDR3 has 16 amino acids. V shed 4 bases, J shed 3 bases, and the junction held 5 bases outside the gene matches. For the CDR3, the DNA is TGTGCCACCAGTGACGGACTAGCGGGAGTAGTCTACGAGCAGTACTTC. This codes for CATSDGLAGVVYEQYF.

V and J are TRBV7-8 and TRBJ2-7, with 12 bases fitting TRBD1. CDR1 is SGHVS and CDR2 is FQNEAQ in the germline V gene. The CDR3 is made up of 18 amino acids. V gave up 5 bases and J gave up 0 bases; unmatched junction bases: 11. CDR3 in amino acids: CASSGRDRGLRSSYEQYF. CDR3 nucleotide sequence: TGTGCCAGCAGCGGCCGGGACAGGGGGCTTAGGAGCTCCTACGAGCAGTACTTC. Together with reference TRBV7-8 and TRBJ2-7, the CDR3 gives the full variable domain: GAGVSQSPRYKVAKRGQDVALRCDPISGHVSLFWYQQALGQGPEFLTYFQNEAQLDKSGLPSDRFFAERPEGSVSTLKIQRTQQEDSAVYLCASSGRDRGLRSSYEQYFGPGTRLTVT.

This clone is a singleton in its sample. Distinct nucleotide sequences in the sample also encode this CDR3. The V call is TRBV14, the J call TRBJ1-2; 7 nucleotides match TRBD1. The V gene's germline CDR1 is SGHDN and CDR2 FVKESK. The CDR3 has 13 amino acids. Trimming took 4 bases from V and 5 from J; bases not matched to a gene: 4. Here the CDR3 reads CASSPGTAYGYTF. In nucleotides, the CDR3 is TGTGCCAGCAGCCCCGGGACAGCTTATGGCTACACCTTC.

The sample holds a few counts of this clone. V usage is TRBV9 and J usage is TRBJ1-3; D gene uncertain. The V gene lost 4 bases and the J gene lost 4 bases, with 9 bases spanning the gap. Germline V gives CDR1 SGDLS, CDR2 YYNGEE. The CDR3 is made up of 13 amino acids. DNA of the CDR3: TGTGCCAGCAGCTATTTACTAGGAAACACCATATATTTT. Protein product: CASSYLLGNTIYF.

V and J are TRBV28 and TRBJ1-2, with 8 bases lining up with TRBD1. Germline V lookup: CDR1 MDHEN, CDR2 SYDVKM. The CDR3 covers 12 residues. V lost 7 bases, J lost 4 bases, and 2 bases stayed unmatched. CDR3 DNA sequence: TGTGCCAGCACCGGACAGGGCTATGGCTACACCTTC. Translating it yields CASTGQGYGYTF.

This chain uses TRBV14 with TRBJ1-1; D is unclear. Trimming removed 1 base at V and 3 bases at J, with 9 bases between. The germline gives CDR1 SGHDN, CDR2 FVKESK. This CDR3 has 14 amino acids. The CDR3 region has the DNA TGTGCCAGCAGCCAAGGTCGGGTCTACACTGAAGCTTTCTTT. Its protein product is CASSQGRVYTEAFF.

The CDR3 here is CASKWIGREAFF. The DNA of the CDR3 is TGTGCCAGCAAATGGATAGGGAGGGAAGCTTTCTTT. The chain uses TRBV12-3 or TRBV12-4 and TRBJ1-1; D ambiguous. This CDR3 has 12 residues. Trimming shortened V by 7 bases and J by 8 bases, and 14 bases separated the two germline ends.

The gene calls are TRBV7-9 and TRBJ2-3, with D possibly matching TRBD1 (7 bases). V gave up 0 bases and J gave up 1 base, with 11 bases separating them. The CDR3 totals 16 residues. CDR1 is SEHNR and CDR2 is FQNEAQ in the germline V gene (reference sequence). Here the CDR3 DNA reads TGTGCCAGCAGCTTAGCGCGGAGGGGGCGCACAGATACGCAGTATTTT. This translates into CASSLARRGRTDTQYF.

V is TRBV7-3 and J is TRBJ2-7; 7 bases line up with TRBD2. Germline V CDR1 and CDR2: SGHTA, FQGTGA. With V trimmed by 1 base and J by 2 bases, 2 bases remained unmatched. This CDR3 region has 14 residues. In DNA, the CDR3 is TGTGCCAGCAGCTTAAAGCGGGGTCCCTACGAGCAGTACTTC. Translating it yields CASSLKRGPYEQYF.

Here the CDR3 reads CASSWTVNTEAFF. The CDR3 DNA is TGTGCCAGCAGCTGGACAGTAAACACTGAAGCTTTCTTT. The V call is TRBV9, the J call TRBJ1-1, with a tentative D call TRBD1 (6 bases). V lost 4 bases, J lost 2 bases, and 9 bases lay in between. The V gene's germline CDR1 is SGDLS and CDR2 YYNGEE. This CDR3 is built from 13 residues.

The rearrangement links TRBV7-8 to TRBJ1-5, with D perhaps TRBD1 (6 bases). Trimming stripped 4 bases from V and 2 bases from J, with 15 bases between. CDR3 length equals 16 residues. Germline CDR1 SGHVS, CDR2 FQNEAQ. This chain's CDR3 is CASSYNWAGGNQPQHF. The CDR3 coding sequence is TGTGCCAGCAGCTATAATTGGGCAGGGGGCAATCAGCCCCAGCATTTT.

V is TRBV7-9 and J is TRBJ1-5; D gene uncertain. Trimming pared 4 bases from V and 2 bases from J, leaving 9 bases between. The CDR3 is 14 amino acids. Per the germline V gene, CDR1 is SEHNR and CDR2 is FQNEAQ (reference sequence). The CDR3 DNA follows: TGTGCCAGCAGCTCAAAGGAGGGCAATCAGCCCCAGCATTTT. Translating it yields CASSSKEGNQPQHF.

The J gene is TRBJ1-2, the V gene TRBV21-1. TRBV21-1 is reported as a pseudogene. This CDR3 is built from 10 residues. CDR3 coding DNA: TGTGCCAGCAGCATCGATGGCTACACCTTC. Translating it yields CASSIDGYTF.

This clone was seen a handful of times. The chain combines TRBV27 with TRBJ1-5, with 7 bases identical to TRBD1. This CDR3 is 17 amino acids long. CDR1 and CDR2 from the germline V gene are MNHEY and SMNVEV (reference sequence). Germline trimming cut 3 bases from V and 6 bases from J; bases unmatched to any gene: 14. This CDR3 is CASSFYPRRGSGQPQHF. In DNA form, the CDR3 reads TGTGCCAGCAGTTTTTATCCGCGCAGGGGGAGCGGTCAGCCCCAGCATTTT.

This chain links TRBV15 with TRBJ2-4; a weak D match, TRBD2 (5 bases). This CDR3 contains 15 residues. Trimming removed 1 base at V and 7 bases at J, with 14 bases between. CDR1 and CDR2 from the germline V gene are LNHNV and YYDKDF (reference sequence). The CDR3 DNA follows: TGTGCCACCAGCAGAGTGGGAGTGTTGAGTAACATTCAGTACTTC. The encoded protein is CATSRVGVLSNIQYF.

The chain employs TRBV10-3 and TRBJ2-1; 8 nucleotides line up with TRBD2. V shed 0 bases, J shed 5 bases, and the junction held 9 bases outside the gene matches. This CDR3 is 17 amino acids long. Germline-derived CDR1 and CDR2 are ENHRY and SYGVKD. Here the CDR3 DNA reads TGTGCCATCAGTGAGTCAACGAGCGGGAGAGGAGACAATGAGCAGTTCTTC. Translation: CAISESTSGRGDNEQFF.

This clone appeared a few times. The rearrangement links TRBV7-2 to TRBJ1-2; TRBD1 aligns across 7 bases. Germline V gene sequence: CDR1 SGHTA, CDR2 FQGNSA. V dropped 5 bases and J dropped 7; count of bases not matched to a gene: 7. The CDR3 is 13 residues long. Written as DNA, the CDR3 is TGTGCCAGCAGCCGGGACAGAGATGCTGGCTACACCTTC. Translation gives CASSRDRDAGYTF.

V gene TRBV19 combines with J gene TRBJ1-1; TRBD1 matches 7 bases. Germline V gene data show CDR1 as LNHDA and CDR2 as SQIVND (reference sequence). This CDR3 comprises 14 residues. V lost 4 bases, J lost 5 bases, and 7 bases stayed unmatched. CDR3 protein: CASSNGRGKTEAFF. Written as DNA, the CDR3 is TGTGCCAGTAGTAATGGCAGGGGGAAAACTGAAGCTTTCTTT.

The rearrangement joins TRBV20-1 to TRBJ1-2; D gene ambiguous. CDR1 DFQATT and CDR2 SNEGSKA come from the germline V gene (reference sequence). V shed 6 bases and J shed 2 bases, with 16 bases lying between them. The CDR3 is 14 residues long. The CDR3 spells CSASQPGSNYGYTF. The CDR3 nucleotides read TGCAGTGCGAGTCAACCGGGGAGCAACTATGGCTACACCTTC.

The rearrangement links TRBV29-1 to TRBJ2-7, with no clear D. Trimming stripped 1 base from V and 6 bases from J, with 10 bases between. Germline CDR1 SQVTM, CDR2 ANQGSEA. The CDR3 sequence is 12 residues long. Here the CDR3 reads CSVEASGREQYF. Here the CDR3 DNA reads TGCAGCGTTGAAGCGTCAGGCCGCGAGCAGTACTTC.

The chain links TRBV5-4 to TRBJ2-2, with 7 bases fitting TRBD2. The CDR3 runs 14 residues. The V and J ends lost 4 bases and 5 bases, in that order; junction bases with no gene match: 5. The germline CDR1 and CDR2 sequences are SGHNT and YYREEE (reference sequence). CDR3: CASSQMGGTGELFF. CDR3 coding DNA: TGTGCCAGCAGCCAGATGGGGGGGACCGGGGAGCTGTTTTTT.

This clone was found a few times. This chain uses TRBV19 with TRBJ2-2; TRBD2 matches at 8 bases. V shed 5 bases, J shed 4 bases, and the junction held 6 bases outside the gene matches. The CDR3 length is 15 residues. Germline V lookup: CDR1 LNHDA, CDR2 SQIVND (reference sequence). The CDR3 is CASSSGGRSTGELFF. The DNA for the CDR3 is TGTGCCAGTAGTTCGGGGGGGAGGTCCACCGGGGAGCTGTTTTTT.

In its sample, this clone was seen once. Distinct nucleotide sequences in the sample also encode this CDR3. The gene calls are TRBV30 and TRBJ2-7; a possible D gene is TRBD2 (5 bases). The CDR3 contains 11 residues. CDR1 is GTSNPN and CDR2 is SVGIG in the germline V gene (reference sequence). Deletions cut 4 bases from V and 2 bases from J, with 6 bases between. In DNA, the CDR3 is TGTGCCTGGACCGGGGCCTACGAGCAGTACTTC. Its translation: CAWTGAYEQYF.

The chain employs TRBV6-5 and TRBJ1-5; 7 bases align to TRBD1. Germline CDR1 is MNHEY and CDR2 is SVGAGI. The length of the CDR3 is 13 residues. V dropped 7 bases and J dropped 6; count of bases not matched to a gene: 6. The CDR3 nucleotides read TGTGCCAGCACCTGGACAGGTCGTCAGCCCCAGCATTTT. It encodes CASTWTGRQPQHF.